One and the same sample provided the 32 T cell receptor beta chains below, sequenced in a study of T cell repertoires and HLA-DP antigens. The antigens of these receptors remain unknown. Libraries were prepared by immunoSEQ multiplex PCR; TCRdb keeps only in-frame clonotypes and omits some of them. Altogether around 90,000 clones are present, around nine tenths being singletons, with the ten largest covering about 1.7%. Sequences were obtained from CD4+ T cells from PBMCs. The receptors come from a man over 45 in good health and CMV-seronegative.

This clone was detected a few times. The chain uses TRBV7-9 and TRBJ1-1; 7 bases are shared with TRBD1. Germline values: CDR1 SEHNR, CDR2 FQNEAQ (reference sequence). This CDR3 has 14 residues. J lost 0 bases, V lost 8 bases, and 6 bases had no gene match. The CDR3 bases are TGTGCCAGCGCAAGGACAGGCTTGAACACTGAAGCTTTCTTT. Translating gives CASARTGLNTEAFF.

CDR3 region: CASSKLNRRDYGYTF. CDR3 sequence (DNA): TGTGCCAGCAGCAAATTGAACCGAAGGGACTATGGCTACACCTTC. The gene calls are TRBV21-1 and TRBJ1-2. TRBV21-1 is termed a pseudogene. The CDR3 extends over 15 amino acids.

CDR3 amino acids: CASSLRAGGYEQYF. As DNA, the CDR3 is TGTGCCAGCAGCTTAAGGGCGGGGGGTTACGAGCAGTACTTC. The chain employs TRBV7-2 and TRBJ2-7; TRBD2 matches 8 bases. Germline CDR1 and CDR2: SGHTA and FQGNSA. V lost 2 bases and J lost 4; bases outside the gene matches: 4. The CDR3 totals 14 residues.

This sequence joins TRBV5-3 and TRBJ2-7, with 7 bases lining up with TRBD2. TRBV5-3 is reported as an ORF; its role is uncertain. J lost 5 bases, V lost 2 bases, and 4 bases had no gene match. The CDR3 contains 13 residues. Here the CDR3 DNA reads TGTGCCAGAAGCTTCCTTGGACTAGACGAGCAGTACTTC. It translates to CARSFLGLDEQYF.

This clone is medium-sized in the sample. The chain employs TRBV29-1 and TRBJ1-1; 8 nucleotides line up with TRBD1. Per germline, CDR1 SQVTM and CDR2 ANQGSEA. V lost 1 base, J lost 11 bases, and 12 bases stayed unmatched. This CDR3 region has 14 residues. CDR3 protein: CSVEGGMWRQGAFF. DNA of the CDR3: TGCAGCGTTGAAGGGGGGATGTGGCGACAGGGGGCTTTCTTT.

This chain connects TRBV7-2 to TRBJ2-1; TRBD2 is a possible D gene (5 bases). V was clipped by 1 base and J by 1 base, with 11 bases between them. The CDR3 is 16 amino acids. Germline CDR1 reads SGHTA; CDR2 reads FQGNSA. The CDR3 loop is CASSLVSGSSYNEQFF. The CDR3 DNA is TGTGCCAGCAGCTTAGTCAGTGGGAGTTCCTACAATGAGCAGTTCTTC. Supplemented by reference TRBV7-2 and TRBJ2-1, the full variable domain reads GAGVSQSPSNKVTEKGKDVELRCDPISGHTALYWYRQSLGQGLEFLIYFQGNSAPDKSGLPSDRFSAERTGGSVSTLTIQRTQQEDSAVYLCASSLVSGSSYNEQFFGPGTRLTVL.

This chain connects TRBV28 to TRBJ2-1; D is unclear. Between the trimmed V and J ends, which lost 5 bases and 4 bases, there was a span of 12 bases. This CDR3 has 14 residues. Germline lookup yields CDR1 MDHEN and CDR2 SYDVKM. The CDR3 loop reads CASSPILPYNEQFF. CDR3 nucleotides: TGTGCCAGCAGTCCGATACTACCGTACAATGAGCAGTTCTTC.

The chain recombines TRBV19 with TRBJ2-2, with D maybe TRBD1 (6 bases). The germline V gene encodes CDR1 LNHDA and CDR2 SQIVND (reference sequence). CDR3 length: 13 residues. V was cut by 6 bases and J by 3 bases, with 8 bases left in between. The CDR3, as DNA: TGTGCCAGTAGAAACAGGGACACCGGGGAGCTGTTTTTT. Translating gives CASRNRDTGELFF. The full variable domain, with the rest looked up from reference TRBV19 and TRBJ2-2, is DGGITQSPKYLFRKEGQNVTLSCEQNLNHDAMYWYRQDPGQGLRLIYYSQIVNDFQKGDIAEGYSVSREKKESFPLTVTSAQKNPTAFYLCASRNRDTGELFFGEGSRLTVL.

V usage is TRBV7-2 and J usage is TRBJ1-5; a weak D match, TRBD1 (6 bases). Germline CDR1 and CDR2: SGHTA and FQGNSA. Trimming left V 5 bases short and J 2 bases short, with 13 bases between. The CDR3 covers 15 residues. CDR3 residues: CASSPVSGGNQPQHF. As DNA, the CDR3 is TGTGCCAGCAGCCCGGTGTCAGGGGGCAATCAGCCCCAGCATTTT.

The CDR3 sequence is CASSQVGPGNTIYF. CDR3 sequence (DNA): TGTGCCAGCAGCCAAGTAGGCCCTGGAAACACCATATATTTT. This sequence joins TRBV7-3 and TRBJ1-3; no clear D gene. V lost 5 bases and J 2 bases, leaving 10 bases between the germline ends. The CDR3 runs 14 residues. CDR1 is SGHTA, CDR2 FQGTGA, per germline.

The chain is built from TRBV19 and TRBJ2-1; tentative D call: TRBD2 (6 bases). Germline-derived CDR1 and CDR2 are LNHDA and SQIVND (reference sequence). V was shortened by 8 bases and J by 8 bases, with 19 bases between the two germline ends. This CDR3 spans 14 amino acids. CDR3 sequence reads: CASGLAGLPHEQFF. The CDR3 DNA follows: TGTGCCAGTGGCCTGGCGGGACTCCCACATGAGCAGTTCTTC.

The chain recombines TRBV7-8 with TRBJ1-3; D unclear. Trimming stripped 5 bases from V and 0 bases from J, with 11 bases between. The CDR3 runs 15 residues. The germline V gene has CDR1 SGHVS and CDR2 FQNEAQ. The CDR3 region has the DNA TGTGCCAGCAGCAGCGCAAGTTACTCTGGAAACACCATATATTTT. Protein product: CASSSASYSGNTIYF.

The chain is built from TRBV4-1 and TRBJ2-1, with TRBD1 identical over 9 bases. CDR3 length: 17 residues. Germline lookup yields CDR1 MGHRA and CDR2 YSYEKL. Trimming cost V 1 base and J 7 bases; bases outside gene matches: 11. Here the CDR3 reads CASSQVERTGVRNEQFF. The CDR3 nucleotides read TGCGCCAGCAGCCAAGTGGAAAGGACAGGGGTCCGAAATGAGCAGTTCTTC.

The chain employs TRBV5-8 and TRBJ2-3, with TRBD2 matching 7 bases. Trimming took 0 bases from V and 4 from J; bases not matched to a gene: 5. Germline lookup yields CDR1 SGHTS and CDR2 YDEGEE. This CDR3 has 15 amino acids. The CDR3 reads CASSLEGGRADTQYF. CDR3 nucleotides: TGTGCCAGCAGCTTGGAAGGTGGGAGGGCAGATACGCAGTATTTT.

This clone has more than one count but fewer than ten. J is TRBJ1-4 and V is TRBV21-1. TRBV21-1 is flagged as a pseudogene. The length of the CDR3 is 15 residues. The CDR3 here is CASSNLYGVGEKLFF. In DNA form, the CDR3 reads TGTGCCAGCAGCAATCTATACGGGGTTGGGGAAAAACTGTTTTTT.

The chain couples TRBV7-2 to TRBJ2-5, with 10 bases identical to TRBD2. With 2 bases clipped from V and 1 base from J, the junction kept 10 bases outside the gene matches. The CDR3 consists of 18 residues. The germline CDR1 and CDR2 sequences are SGHTA and FQGNSA. CDR3 DNA sequence: TGTGCCAGCAGCTTAAAGGGGGGACTAGCGAAACCCCAAGAGACCCAGTACTTC. It translates to CASSLKGGLAKPQETQYF.

This clone was recorded once. The chain carries TRBV5-6 and TRBJ2-1, with D perhaps TRBD1 or TRBD2 (6 bases each). Germline CDR1 and CDR2: SGHDT and YYEEEE. V lost 6 bases and J lost 0, with 16 bases in between. The CDR3 runs to 16 residues. CDR3 residues: CASTIGGPFSYNEQFF. For the CDR3, the DNA is TGTGCCAGCACCATAGGGGGGCCCTTCTCCTACAATGAGCAGTTCTTC.

J is TRBJ2-3 and V is TRBV7-8; D call uncertain. Per the germline V gene, CDR1 is SGHVS and CDR2 is FQNEAQ. The CDR3 length is 13 residues. Between the trimmed V and J ends, which lost 2 bases and 4 bases, there was a span of 7 bases. The CDR3 coding sequence is TGTGCCAGCAGCTTAAACGCTCCAGATACGCAGTATTTT. As protein: CASSLNAPDTQYF.

A single count supports this clone. The chain joins TRBV19 to TRBJ1-5; D ambiguous. CDR3 size: 13 residues. The V and J ends lost 7 bases and 5 bases respectively, with 12 bases between them. Germline CDR1 is LNHDA and CDR2 is SQIVND (reference sequence). The CDR3 protein is CASTLQAYQPQHF. The CDR3 nucleotides are TGTGCCAGTACTTTACAAGCCTATCAGCCCCAGCATTTT.

The rearrangement uses TRBV5-1 and TRBJ2-7; D may be TRBD2 (6 bases). The V and J ends lost 0 bases and 6 bases respectively, with 19 bases between them. Germline lookup yields CDR1 SGHRS and CDR2 YFSETQ. This CDR3 has 16 residues. CDR3 in DNA: TGCGCCAGCAGCTTGGATGGGGGGACGACTCCCCGCGAGCAGTACTTC. The encoded protein is CASSLDGGTTPREQYF.

This rearrangement joins TRBV19 to TRBJ1-4; 7 bases are shared with TRBD1. Germline CDR1 is LNHDA and CDR2 is SQIVND (reference sequence). V lost 9 bases, J lost 3 bases, and 4 bases stayed unmatched. This CDR3 is 13 amino acids long. The CDR3 spells CASRQGANEKLFF. DNA for the CDR3: TGTGCCAGCCGCCAGGGGGCTAATGAAAAACTGTTTTTT.

V is TRBV4-2 and J is TRBJ1-3, with 9 bases that match TRBD1. The CDR3 is 15 amino acids. Germline V gene sequence: CDR1 LGHNA, CDR2 YNFKEQ. Unmatched junction bases numbered 2, after V lost 2 bases and J lost 3 bases. CDR3 DNA sequence: TGTGCCAGCAGCCAACCGGGACAGGGTGGAAACACCATATATTTT. Translated: CASSQPGQGGNTIYF.

This clone was counted a few times. The rearrangement links TRBV27 to TRBJ1-6; 10 positions agree with TRBD1. Germline lookup yields CDR1 MNHEY and CDR2 SMNVEV (reference sequence). Unmatched junction bases numbered 2, after V lost 6 bases and J lost 6 bases. This CDR3 has 14 residues. The chain's CDR3 is CASRGQGLNSPLHF. In nucleotides, the CDR3 is TGTGCCAGCAGGGGACAGGGGCTTAATTCACCCCTCCACTTT.

The chain links TRBV7-2 to TRBJ2-6; 7 bases align to TRBD1. The J segment lost 1 base and the V segment lost 6 bases, leaving 3 bases of the junction unmatched. CDR1 and CDR2 from the germline V gene are SGHTA and FQGNSA. This CDR3 is 15 amino acids long. CDR3 amino acids: CASSSRGSGANVLTF. The CDR3 DNA is TGTGCCAGCAGTTCCAGGGGGTCTGGGGCCAACGTCCTGACTTTC.

The V gene is TRBV30, the J gene TRBJ1-1, with TRBD1 identical over 9 bases. V gave up 8 bases and J gave up 1 base; unmatched junction bases: 8. The CDR3 runs to 14 residues. CDR1 is GTSNPN and CDR2 is SVGIG in the germline V gene (reference sequence). The CDR3 is CAHRDRDWNTEAFF. Written as DNA, the CDR3 is TGTGCCCACCGGGACAGGGATTGGAACACTGAAGCTTTCTTT. The full variable domain, in which reference TRBV30 and TRBJ1-1 provide the parts outside the CDR3, is SQTIHQWPATLVQPVGSPLSLECTVEGTSNPNLYWYRQAAGRGLQLLFYSVGIGQISSEVPQNLSASRPQDRQFILSSKKLLLSDSGFYLCAHRDRDWNTEAFFGQGTRLTVV.

This clone showed up just a few times. The CDR3 sequence: CASSKNGGELFF. The CDR3 DNA is TGTGCCAGCAGCAAGAACGGCGGGGAGCTGTTTTTT. The chain combines TRBV7-9 with TRBJ2-2; D call uncertain. V shed 5 bases and J shed 7 bases, with 8 bases lying between them. The CDR3 is 12 residues long. Germline CDR1 SEHNR, CDR2 FQNEAQ (reference sequence). Looking up the rest from reference TRBV7-9 and TRBJ2-2 gives the full variable domain: DTGVSQNPRHKITKRGQNVTFRCDPISEHNRLYWYRQTLGQGPEFLTYFQNEAQLEKSRLLSDRFSAERPKGSFSTLEIQRTEQGDSAMYLCASSKNGGELFFGEGSRLTVL.

The chain recombines TRBV19 with TRBJ2-2, with 7 bases identical to TRBD1. The CDR3 runs 14 residues. Looked up from germline, CDR1 is LNHDA and CDR2 is SQIVND (reference sequence). V dropped 7 bases and J dropped 2; count of bases not matched to a gene: 4. DNA for the CDR3: TGTGCCAGTAACAGGGACAGAAACACCGGGGAGCTGTTTTTT. This encodes CASNRDRNTGELFF. Using reference TRBV19 and TRBJ2-2 for the parts outside the CDR3, the full variable domain is DGGITQSPKYLFRKEGQNVTLSCEQNLNHDAMYWYRQDPGQGLRLIYYSQIVNDFQKGDIAEGYSVSREKKESFPLTVTSAQKNPTAFYLCASNRDRNTGELFFGEGSRLTVL.

The chain carries TRBV30 and TRBJ2-1; D is perhaps TRBD2 (5 bases). The germline CDR1 and CDR2 sequences are GTSNPN and SVGIG (reference sequence). The CDR3 has 16 amino acids. The V gene lost 1 base and the J gene lost 7 bases, with 20 bases spanning the gap. The CDR3 here is CAWSGEREGLMNEQFF. CDR3 DNA: TGTGCCTGGAGTGGTGAAAGAGAGGGCCTGATGAATGAGCAGTTCTTC.

The rearrangement joins TRBV11-2 to TRBJ2-7; 11 nucleotides line up with TRBD2. This CDR3 spans 15 amino acids. V lost 4 bases and J lost 3; bases outside the gene matches: 5. CDR1 is SGHAT, CDR2 FQNNGV, per germline. CDR3 residues: CASSSGTSGVYEQYF. CDR3 in DNA: TGTGCCAGCAGCTCTGGGACTAGCGGAGTCTACGAGCAGTACTTC.

This clone came up once. The rearrangement links TRBV11-2 to TRBJ1-4; D possibly corresponds to TRBD1 (6 bases). The germline V and J ends were trimmed by 3 bases and 5 bases, with 7 bases remaining between them. This CDR3 is 13 amino acids long. Germline CDR1 SGHAT, CDR2 FQNNGV. The CDR3 sequence is CASSFRGNEKLFF. CDR3 DNA: TGTGCCAGCAGCTTTAGGGGGAATGAAAAACTGTTTTTT.

This clone was found once. Other DNA sequences in this specimen translate into the identical CDR3. V and J are TRBV30 and TRBJ1-5; unclear D gene. CDR1 and CDR2 from the germline V gene are GTSNPN and SVGIG (reference sequence). V gave up 0 bases and J gave up 6 bases, with 3 bases separating them. The CDR3 sequence is 11 residues long. Here the CDR3 reads CAWSVGQPQHF. Here the CDR3 DNA reads TGTGCCTGGAGTGTCGGTCAGCCCCAGCATTTT.

The CDR3 here is CASRSSGNPYEQYF. In nucleotides, the CDR3 is TGTGCCAGCAGAAGTAGCGGGAACCCCTACGAGCAGTACTTC. The chain has TRBV6-5 and TRBJ2-7; TRBD2 matches at 8 bases. J gave up 2 bases and V 6 bases, and 6 bases lay outside the gene matches. From germline, CDR1 is MNHEY and CDR2 SVGAGI. The CDR3 covers 14 residues.